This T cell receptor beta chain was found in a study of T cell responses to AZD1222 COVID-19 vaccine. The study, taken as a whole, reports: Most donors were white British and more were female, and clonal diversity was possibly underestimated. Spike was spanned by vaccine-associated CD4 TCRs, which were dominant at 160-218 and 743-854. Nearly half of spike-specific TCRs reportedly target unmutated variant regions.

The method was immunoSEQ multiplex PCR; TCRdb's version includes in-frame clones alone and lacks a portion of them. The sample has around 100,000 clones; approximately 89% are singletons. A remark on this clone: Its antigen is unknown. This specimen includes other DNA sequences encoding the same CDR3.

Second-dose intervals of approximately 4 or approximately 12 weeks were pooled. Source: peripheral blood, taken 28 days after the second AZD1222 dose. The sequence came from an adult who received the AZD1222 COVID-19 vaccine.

In DNA form, the CDR3 reads TGTGCCAGCAGCGTAGAGACAGGCCCTTACTATGGCTACACCTTC. It is translated as CASSVETGPYYGYTF. The J gene is TRBJ1-2, the V gene TRBV9, with D possibly TRBD1 on 6 matching bases. The CDR3 has 15 residues. Germline assignment: CDR1 SGDLS and CDR2 YYNGEE. Trimming cost V 0 bases and J 3 bases, with 12 bases left between them.